Listed below are T cell receptor beta chains from one sample, sequenced in a study of T cell changes during pregnancy in multiple sclerosis. Profiled with immunoSEQ multiplex PCR; TCRdb holds only in-frame clones, not every one. The data show roughly 110,000 clones, with about 94% seen just once and 1.5% held by the top ten. Sequencing used peripheral blood, obtained in the third trimester of pregnancy. Every receptor here comes from a female donor with multiple sclerosis, enrolled in a pregnancy study. The CDR3 runs from the conserved cysteine through the conserved F or W. Fields, in order: J gene, CDR3 length, V gene, clone size, D gene, CDR3 protein, CDR3 DNA. A D gene is named only where the DNA matches it firmly. Rows give clone size only sometimes, using once, few, many, or a class for an expanded clone.

>TRBJ2-3|15|TRBV19|.|.
CATTISLAGTDTQYF
TGTGCCACCACCATTTCCTTGGCGGGAACAGATACGCAGTATTTT
>TRBJ2-5|14|TRBV7-9|once|TRBD1
CASSFNRQGSAQYF
TGTGCCAGCAGCTTTAATAGACAGGGGTCGGCCCAGTACTTC
>TRBJ1-1|15|TRBV18|.|TRBD1
CASSPTPDRGTEAFF
TGTGCCAGCTCACCGACCCCCGACAGGGGCACTGAAGCTTTCTTT
>TRBJ2-1|14|TRBV27|.|TRBD1
CASSLDRAWNEQFF
TGTGCCAGCAGTTTGGACAGGGCTTGGAATGAGCAGTTCTTC
>TRBJ1-4|13|TRBV28|.|.
CASTPIQNEKLFF
TGTGCCAGCACCCCGATACAGAATGAAAAACTGTTTTTT
>TRBJ1-3|15|TRBV7-8|.|TRBD1
CASSLGTGTGNTIYF
TGTGCCAGCAGCCTCGGGACAGGGACTGGAAACACCATATATTTT
>TRBJ1-2|16|TRBV4-1|.|.
CASSQDIGGSNYGYTF
TGCGCCAGCAGCCAAGATATCGGAGGGTCTAACTATGGCTACACCTTC
>TRBJ1-5|15|TRBV4-2|.|.
CASSQDLPGNQPQHF
TGTGCCAGCAGCCAAGATTTGCCAGGGAATCAGCCCCAGCATTTT
>TRBJ1-2|15|TRBV5-1|.|TRBD1
CASNSQTGANYGYTF
TGCGCCAGCAACTCCCAGACAGGGGCTAACTATGGCTACACCTTC
>TRBJ2-7|14|TRBV19|.|.
CASSPNRAPYEQYF
TGTGCCAGTAGTCCAAACAGGGCCCCCTACGAGCAGTACTTC
>TRBJ1-2|12|TRBV28|.|.
CASSLSQRGYTF
TGTGCCAGCAGTTTATCCCAGAGGGGCTACACCTTC
>TRBJ1-2|14|TRBV28|.|.
CASSSGLPSYGYTF
TGTGCCAGCAGTTCCGGACTCCCCTCCTATGGCTACACCTTC
>TRBJ1-1|14|TRBV7-9|.|TRBD1
CASSLGQGGAEAFF
TGTGCCAGCAGCTTAGGACAGGGCGGGGCTGAAGCTTTCTTT
>TRBJ2-1|12|TRBV29-1|.|TRBD1
CSVGQGAYEQFF
TGCAGCGTTGGACAGGGGGCTTATGAGCAGTTCTTC
>TRBJ1-2|14|TRBV5-6|.|.
CASSLTDPNYGYTF
TGTGCCAGCAGCTTGACAGATCCCAACTATGGCTACACCTTC
>TRBJ2-3|17|TRBV21-1|.|.
CASSRREEGVSTDTQYF
TGTGCCAGCAGCAGGCGGGAGGAGGGGGTGAGCACAGATACGCAGTATTTT
>TRBJ1-1|13|TRBV11-2|.|.
CASTLTGGTEAFF
TGTGCCAGCACGCTTACGGGGGGCACTGAAGCTTTCTTT
>TRBJ2-1|14|TRBV28|.|.
CASGPGGTHNEQFF
TGTGCCAGCGGCCCGGGCGGGACTCACAATGAGCAGTTCTTC
>TRBJ1-6|15|TRBV9|.|.
CASSVGGQGNAPLHF
TGTGCCAGCAGCGTTGGAGGGCAGGGTAATGCACCCCTCCACTTT
>TRBJ2-1|15|TRBV9|.|.
CASSVDSAINNEQFF
TGTGCCAGCAGCGTAGATAGCGCGATAAACAATGAGCAGTTCTTC
>TRBJ1-1|15|TRBV5-1|.|.
CASSLSEGVSTEAFF
TGCGCCAGCAGCTTGAGTGAGGGGGTGAGCACTGAAGCTTTCTTT
>TRBJ1-5|15|TRBV19|.|.
CASSISGGSNQPQHF
TGTGCCAGTAGTATTTCGGGGGGTAGCAATCAGCCCCAGCATTTT
>TRBJ2-1|16|TRBV7-9|.|.
CASSFPRGSAYNEQFF
TGTGCCAGCAGCTTCCCTCGGGGGAGTGCTTACAATGAGCAGTTCTTC
>TRBJ1-5|15|TRBV15|.|.
CATSLPQGRNQPQHF
TGTGCCACCAGCTTACCGCAGGGGCGCAATCAGCCCCAGCATTTT
>TRBJ2-7|16|TRBV11-2|.|TRBD2
CASSLGLAGLSYEQYF
TGTGCCAGCAGCTTAGGACTAGCGGGCCTTTCCTACGAGCAGTACTTC
>TRBJ2-1|12|TRBV5-4|.|.
CASSSFYNEQFF
TGTGCCAGCAGCTCTTTTTACAATGAGCAGTTCTTC
>TRBJ2-7|14|TRBV6-1|.|TRBD1
CASSGTGRTYEQYF
TGTGCCAGCAGTGGGACAGGGAGAACCTACGAGCAGTACTTC
>TRBJ1-1|13|TRBV19|.|.
CASRDSLNTEAFF
TGTGCCAGCCGTGACAGCCTTAACACTGAAGCTTTCTTT
>TRBJ1-2|15|TRBV6-1|.|.
CASSSSRAANYGYTF
TGTGCCAGCAGTTCTTCCCGAGCGGCTAACTATGGCTACACCTTC
>TRBJ1-6|14|TRBV7-9|.|TRBD1
CASSLGQDHSPLHF
TGTGCCAGCAGCTTGGGACAGGACCATTCACCCCTCCACTTT
>TRBJ2-7|15|TRBV10-1|.|.
CASSEPGRGSYEQYF
TGCGCCAGCAGTGAGCCCGGCAGGGGATCCTACGAGCAGTACTTC
>TRBJ2-1|18|TRBV15|.|.
CATSRVGTKFQPHNEQFF
TGTGCCACCAGCAGGGTCGGTACTAAATTTCAACCCCACAATGAGCAGTTCTTC
>TRBJ1-1|15|TRBV5-1|few|.
CASSVGGARNTEAFF
TGCGCCAGCAGCGTTGGGGGGGCAAGGAACACTGAAGCTTTCTTT
>TRBJ2-7|16|TRBV5-1|.|TRBD2
CASSSPGLAGVYEQYF
TGCGCCAGCAGCTCACCGGGACTAGCGGGGGTCTACGAGCAGTACTTC
>TRBJ2-1|15|TRBV18|.|TRBD1
CASSLPGQTYNEQFF
TGTGCCAGCTCCCTTCCGGGACAGACCTACAATGAGCAGTTCTTC
>TRBJ1-1|16|TRBV5-1|.|.
CASSLGQGIFNTEAFF
TGCGCCAGCAGCTTGGGGCAGGGGATATTCAACACTGAAGCTTTCTTT
>TRBJ2-2|16|TRBV7-3|.|TRBD2
CASSLKSGGATGELFF
TGTGCCAGCAGCTTAAAAAGCGGGGGGGCCACCGGGGAGCTGTTTTTT
>TRBJ1-5|15|TRBV7-2|.|.
CASSFWSSRGQPQHF
TGTGCCAGCAGCTTCTGGTCCAGCCGGGGACAGCCCCAGCATTTT
>TRBJ1-1|14|TRBV5-1|.|.
CASSSPGKGTEAFF
TGCGCCAGCAGCTCCCCAGGGAAGGGCACTGAAGCTTTCTTT
>TRBJ1-2|13|TRBV7-2|.|.
CASRETGNYGYTF
TGTGCCAGCAGGGAAACAGGGAACTATGGCTACACCTTC
>TRBJ1-4|16|TRBV30|.|.
CAWRPGQPATNEKLFF
TGTGCCTGGAGGCCGGGACAACCCGCAACTAATGAAAAACTGTTTTTT
>TRBJ2-5|15|TRBV5-1|.|.
CASSPDGAAGETQYF
TGCGCCAGCAGCCCTGACGGGGCGGCGGGGGAGACCCAGTACTTC
>TRBJ1-2|14|TRBV9|many|.
CASSPSTGNYGYTF
TGTGCCAGCAGCCCCTCGACGGGGAACTATGGCTACACCTTC
>TRBJ2-3|13|TRBV27|.|.
CATRTGPTDTQYF
TGTGCCACCCGGACTGGTCCCACAGATACGCAGTATTTT
>TRBJ1-2|14|TRBV6-6|.|TRBD1
CASTSGTGYYGYTF
TGTGCCAGCACCTCCGGGACAGGGTACTATGGCTACACCTTC
>TRBJ1-1|12|TRBV28|.|.
CASSLYRTEAFF
TGTGCCAGCAGTTTGTACAGAACTGAAGCTTTCTTT
>TRBJ2-5|15|TRBV2|.|TRBD2
CASREGLAGGETQYF
TGTGCCAGCAGGGAAGGACTAGCGGGGGGGGAGACCCAGTACTTC
>TRBJ1-1|13|TRBV5-1|.|.
CASSSGQNTEAFF
TGCGCCAGCAGCTCTGGACAGAACACTGAAGCTTTCTTT
>TRBJ2-7|14|TRBV10-1|.|TRBD1
CASSRDRGVDEQYF
TGCGCCAGCAGCCGGGACAGGGGGGTGGACGAGCAGTACTTC
>TRBJ1-6|17|TRBV7-2|.|.
CASSSETGSSYNSPLHF
TGTGCCAGCAGCTCAGAAACAGGGAGCTCCTATAATTCACCCCTCCACTTT
>TRBJ2-7|12|TRBV29-1|.|.
CSVGKVGSEQYF
TGCAGCGTCGGGAAGGTGGGCTCCGAGCAGTACTTC
>TRBJ2-1|13|TRBV27|.|TRBD1
CASIRQGDYEQFF
TGTGCCAGCATCCGGCAGGGGGATTATGAGCAGTTCTTC